This T cell receptor beta chain was sequenced during a study of T cell responses to AZD1222 COVID-19 vaccine. Study findings and constraints: Of the AZD1222 recipients, only 5 to 7 were seropositive at baseline.

The CDR3 runs 13 residues. Trimming removed 3 bases at V and 4 bases at J, with 9 bases between. In germline, CDR1 is LGHNA, CDR2 YNFKEQ. The repertoire was sequenced with immunoSEQ multiplex PCR; TCRdb's copy has only in-frame clones and lacks some. The sample records some 150,000 clones, approximately 93% being singletons. Turning to this clone: The target antigen is unknown.

The sequences come from peripheral blood, collected on day 0 of MenACWY control vaccination. This chain connects TRBV4-2 to TRBJ1-2; the D is unclear. The TCR sequence derives from an adult in good health. The CDR3 is CASSHRLFYGYTF. For the CDR3, the DNA is TGTGCCAGCAGCCATCGGCTATTCTATGGCTACACCTTC.